The sequence of this TCR beta chain was determined in a study of blood T cells in healthy people across ages. Alongside a J-beta primer mix, a sample-barcoded 5' primer served in a second PCR lasting about 7 to 12 cycles. Every cDNA molecule carried a tag from a template-switch adaptor bearing 12 random nucleotides. TCRdb used MiXCR to reprocess the 5' RACE reads, holding one entry per CDR3 protein. The table shows 1.2 million to 1.5 million distinct CDR3 sequences, with around 39% occurring only once. Every sample had a minimum of 6 million PBMCs isolated. Findings and limits, study-wide: Calculation of diversity from one million T cells yielded estimates considered to be underestimates.

The length of the CDR3 is 14 residues. Trimming stripped 7 bases from V and 7 bases from J, with 17 bases between. Of note for this clonotype: What it recognizes is unknown.

This receptor was identified in a woman between 18 and 29 years old in good health. Input material: blood. The chain combines TRBV12-3 or TRBV12-4 with TRBJ1-5, with TRBD1 as a possible D gene (6 bases). CDR3 sequence (DNA): TGTGCCAGCACCCAGGGACCGCAGGGGCAGCCCCAGCATTTT. Translated, it gives CASTQGPQGQPQHF.